This TCR beta chain originates from a study of shared clonotypes between healthy human individuals. On this clone itself: Its specificity is not known.

Overall study results and limits: Non-shared clonotypes showed lower generation probabilities than clonotypes common to all four donors.

The CDR3 sequence is 16 residues long. The V gene lost 7 bases and the J gene lost 1 base, with 17 bases spanning the gap. CDR1 MDHEN and CDR2 SYDVKM come from the germline V gene. Libraries were prepared by immunoSEQ multiplex PCR; TCRdb keeps only in-frame clonotypes and omits some of them. There are hundreds of thousands of clones in the sample; 73% occur only once, and around 1.8% lies in the top ten. The clonotype comes from a woman younger than 45 in good health. Material for sequencing was memory CD4+ T cells sorted from blood. Indicated subset: CD45RA-negative fraction. This chain joins TRBV28 and TRBJ1-5; D remains unclear. DNA of the CDR3: TGTGCCAGCATCCAGTCTTACAAACAAAGCAATCAGCCCCAGCATTTT. Its protein product is CASIQSYKQSNQPQHF.